Following are 28 T cell receptor beta chains from one sample sequenced in a study of blood T cell repertoires in COVID-19. Some clones are missing from TCRdb's copy, which holds only in-frame ones; the method was immunoSEQ multiplex PCR. In the table there are some 300,000 clones, about 90% of which are singletons. The sequenced sample was peripheral blood. These receptors were collected from a woman in her forties or fifties with COVID-19, enrolled during active disease.

This chain joins TRBV19 and TRBJ1-1; 7 nucleotides agree with TRBD1. CDR3 length equals 14 residues. J was trimmed by 0 bases and V by 5 bases; bases with no gene match: 3. The germline gives CDR1 LNHDA, CDR2 SQIVND (reference sequence). The CDR3 DNA follows: TGTGCCAGTAGTTCGGGACAGATGAACACTGAAGCTTTCTTT. It yields the protein CASSSGQMNTEAFF.

A note on this clone: At the DNA level, this CDR3 is encoded by other sequences in the same sample as well. V and J are TRBV29-1 and TRBJ2-7; TRBD1 matches 7 bases. V lost 6 bases and J lost 1; bases outside the gene matches: 3. This CDR3 contains 12 residues. The germline V gene encodes CDR1 SQVTM and CDR2 ANQGSEA. The CDR3 coding sequence is TGCAGCGTAGAGGGACAGTCCTACGAGCAGTACTTC. Amino acid sequence: CSVEGQSYEQYF.

This chain connects TRBV19 to TRBJ2-7; maybe TRBD2 (6 bases). This CDR3 is 14 amino acids long. The V and J ends lost 6 bases and 3 bases respectively, with 15 bases between them. Germline V gene lookup returns CDR1 LNHDA and CDR2 SQIVND (reference sequence). The CDR3: CASREGPRFYEQYF. CDR3 nucleotides: TGTGCCAGTAGGGAGGGACCGAGATTCTACGAGCAGTACTTC.

CDR3 sequence reads: CATSRLGQALNIQYF. CDR3 sequence (DNA): TGTGCCACCAGCAGACTGGGACAGGCATTAAACATTCAGTACTTC. V is TRBV15 and J is TRBJ2-4, with 8 bases aligning to TRBD1. The CDR3 covers 15 residues. Germline lookup yields CDR1 LNHNV and CDR2 YYDKDF (reference sequence). V was pared by 2 bases and J by 6 bases, with 6 bases of the junction left unmatched.

This chain connects TRBV5-1 to TRBJ1-1; 8 positions match TRBD1. Looked up from germline, CDR1 is SGHRS and CDR2 is YFSETQ. Trimming removed 4 bases from V and 4 bases from J; junction bases left unmatched: 15. The CDR3 runs to 17 residues. The CDR3 nucleotides read TGCGCCAGCAGCCTATACTCGCTCGGACAGGGAAGCACTGAAGCTTTCTTT. Protein sequence: CASSLYSLGQGSTEAFF.

This rearrangement joins TRBV20-1 to TRBJ2-1, with D possibly being TRBD1 (6 bases). The V gene's germline CDR1 is DFQATT and CDR2 SNEGSKA (reference sequence). Trimming took 3 bases from V and 4 from J, leaving 13 bases between them. The CDR3 length is 14 residues. CDR3 amino acids: CSASRAGVYNEQFF. In DNA, the CDR3 is TGCAGTGCTAGTAGGGCAGGGGTTTACAATGAGCAGTTCTTC.

The chain employs TRBV7-8 and TRBJ1-2; D remains unclear. V was clipped by 5 bases and J by 8 bases, with 15 bases between them. CDR1 SGHVS and CDR2 FQNEAQ come from the germline V gene. There are 13 residues in the CDR3. The CDR3 region has the DNA TGTGCCAGCAGCCTCTACGGGCCGGGAGGCTACACCTTC. This codes for CASSLYGPGGYTF.

This chain links TRBV9 with TRBJ2-2; 8 bases fit TRBD2. V shed 5 bases and J 3 bases; nucleotides not matched to a gene: 3. Germline-derived CDR1 and CDR2 are SGDLS and YYNGEE. The CDR3 is 14 residues long. CDR3: CASSPGLDTGELFF. CDR3 nucleotides: TGTGCCAGCAGTCCGGGACTAGACACCGGGGAGCTGTTTTTT.

The V and J genes are TRBV7-9 and TRBJ2-7; perhaps TRBD1 as D (5 bases). V was trimmed by 2 bases and J by 3 bases, leaving 8 bases between them. The CDR3 sequence is 13 residues long. Germline V gives CDR1 SEHNR, CDR2 FQNEAQ (reference sequence). CDR3 in amino acids: CASSLQGVYEQYF. CDR3 nucleotides: TGTGCCAGCAGCTTACAGGGCGTCTACGAGCAGTACTTC.

The rearrangement links TRBV19 to TRBJ1-6; D may be TRBD1 (6 bases). From germline, CDR1 is LNHDA and CDR2 SQIVND (reference sequence). The CDR3 has 15 residues. With 6 bases removed from V and 10 bases from J, the gap between germline ends came to 19 bases. The CDR3 sequence is CASRPWVRRGSPLHF. CDR3 sequence (DNA): TGTGCCAGTAGACCCTGGGTTCGAAGGGGGTCACCCCTCCACTTT.

DNA for the CDR3: TGTGCCAGCAGCTTCCCACCCAGGGTGGGAAGTTACACTGAAGCTTTCTTT. It codes for CASSFPPRVGSYTEAFF. The chain has TRBV7-2 and TRBJ1-1, with a tentative D call TRBD1 (5 bases). The V gene lost 3 bases and the J gene lost 3 bases, with 20 bases spanning the gap. The CDR3 consists of 17 residues. Germline CDR1 SGHTA, CDR2 FQGNSA. Together with reference TRBV7-2 and TRBJ1-1, the CDR3 gives the full variable domain: GAGVSQSPSNKVTEKGKDVELRCDPISGHTALYWYRQSLGQGLEFLIYFQGNSAPDKSGLPSDRFSAERTGGSVSTLTIQRTQQEDSAVYLCASSFPPRVGSYTEAFFGQGTRLTVV.

This chain uses TRBV7-3 with TRBJ2-1, with 7 bases that match TRBD1. Germline trimming cut 5 bases from V and 2 bases from J; bases unmatched to any gene: 6. The CDR3 has 15 residues. From germline, CDR1 is SGHTA and CDR2 FQGTGA. The CDR3: CASSPAGTAYNEQFF. CDR3 coding DNA: TGTGCCAGCAGCCCGGCCGGGACAGCCTACAATGAGCAGTTCTTC. The full variable domain, rest sourced from reference TRBV7-3 and TRBJ2-1, is GAGVSQTPSNKVTEKGKYVELRCDPISGHTALYWYRQSLGQGPEFLIYFQGTGAADDSGLPNDRFFAVRPEGSVSTLKIQRTERGDSAVYLCASSPAGTAYNEQFFGPGTRLTVL.

The chain carries TRBV6-5 and TRBJ2-7; TRBD2 might be the D (6 bases). The germline V and J ends were trimmed by 6 bases and 2 bases, with 17 bases remaining between them. Germline CDR1 reads MNHEY; CDR2 reads SVGAGI. This CDR3 is built from 15 residues. The CDR3 reads CASSYAGSGAYEQYF. In DNA, the CDR3 is TGTGCCAGCAGCTATGCGGGGAGCGGCGCCTACGAGCAGTACTTC.

This chain links TRBV19 with TRBJ1-6, with 8 bases aligning to TRBD1. The V gene's germline CDR1 is LNHDA and CDR2 SQIVND (reference sequence). The V and J ends lost 3 bases and 0 bases, in that order; junction bases with no gene match: 10. This CDR3 has 19 amino acids. The CDR3 DNA reads as TGTGCCAGTAGTATGGGGGCGACAGGGGCCAGCTCCTATAATTCACCCCTCCACTTT. Translating gives CASSMGATGASSYNSPLHF.

The chain carries TRBV28 and TRBJ2-2; perhaps TRBD1 as D (6 bases). CDR1 and CDR2 from the germline V gene are MDHEN and SYDVKM. The length of the CDR3 is 14 residues. The CDR3 reads CVGTLNANTGELFF. CDR3 bases: TGTGTAGGGACACTCAACGCGAACACCGGGGAGCTGTTTTTT.

This chain connects TRBV2 to TRBJ2-7; TRBD2 matches at 7 bases. The CDR3 runs 14 residues. V shed 0 bases and J 7 bases; nucleotides not matched to a gene: 6. CDR1 and CDR2 (germline): SNHLY, FYNNEI. CDR3 sequence reads: CASSEAGGPSEQYF. The CDR3 region has the DNA TGTGCCAGCAGTGAAGCGGGAGGGCCGAGTGAGCAGTACTTC.

The V and J genes are TRBV7-9 and TRBJ2-7; D gene ambiguous. CDR1 is SEHNR and CDR2 is FQNEAQ in the germline V gene (reference sequence). V dropped 1 base and J dropped 12 bases, with 22 bases sitting between them. CDR3 size: 15 residues. CDR3 amino acids: CASSLVPADRTALYF. The CDR3 DNA is TGTGCCAGCAGCTTAGTCCCAGCAGACCGTACAGCATTGTACTTC.

The chain joins TRBV27 to TRBJ2-7; the match to TRBD1 covers 9 bases. V lost 8 bases, J lost 3 bases, and 20 bases stayed unmatched. CDR1 is MNHEY and CDR2 is SMNVEV in the germline V gene (reference sequence). The CDR3 runs 18 residues. CDR3 sequence: CASRFGTGTTKICYEQYF. CDR3 DNA sequence: TGTGCCAGCCGATTCGGGACAGGGACTACCAAGATTTGCTACGAGCAGTACTTC.

J is TRBJ2-2 and V is TRBV4-3; a possible D gene is TRBD1 (6 bases). The CDR3 length is 15 residues. Trimming removed 1 base from V and 4 bases from J, with 10 bases in between. Germline-derived CDR1 and CDR2 are LGHNA and YSLEER. CDR3: CASSQGTAITGELFF. In DNA form, the CDR3 reads TGCGCCAGCAGCCAAGGGACAGCTATCACCGGGGAGCTGTTTTTT.

This chain links TRBV3-1 (or the pseudogene TRBV3-2) with TRBJ2-3; TRBD2 agrees at 10 bases. V shed 0 bases and J 3 bases; nucleotides not matched to a gene: 3. Germline values: CDR1 LGHDT, CDR2 YNNKEL (reference sequence). CDR3 length: 16 residues. Written as DNA, the CDR3 is TGTGCCAGCAGCCAAGACACAGCGGGAGGGACAGATACGCAGTATTTT. Translating gives CASSQDTAGGTDTQYF.

The CDR3 is CASSQGRINTEAFF. CDR3 sequence (DNA): TGTGCCAGCAGCCAGGGGCGGATAAACACTGAAGCTTTCTTT. This chain connects TRBV3-1 (or the pseudogene TRBV3-2) to TRBJ1-1, with TRBD1 as a possible D gene (5 bases). This CDR3 comprises 14 residues. In germline, CDR1 is LGHDT, CDR2 YNNKEL (reference sequence). The germline V and J ends were trimmed by 3 bases and 2 bases, with 10 bases remaining between them.

This rearrangement joins TRBV5-4 to TRBJ2-1; D call uncertain. The V gene's germline CDR1 is SGHNT and CDR2 YYREEE (reference sequence). V was cut by 5 bases and J by 6 bases, with 6 bases left in between. CDR3 length: 11 amino acids. The CDR3 DNA is TGTGCCAGCAGAGACTTCAATGAGCAGTTCTTC. Translation: CASRDFNEQFF.

Remarks on this clone: The sample has other DNA sequences that encode this CDR3 too. CDR3 DNA sequence: TGTGCCAGCTCGCCATCGGAGACCCAGTACTTC. Translating it yields CASSPSETQYF. The chain carries TRBV18 and TRBJ2-5, with D unclear. V was cut by 6 bases and J by 5 bases, with 7 bases left in between. Germline V lookup: CDR1 KGHSH, CDR2 LQKENI. The CDR3 is made up of 11 amino acids.

The gene calls are TRBV12-5 and TRBJ2-5, with D hard to call. Trimming took off 2 bases at V and 0 bases at J, with 13 bases between the two ends. Per germline, CDR1 LGHNT and CDR2 FRNRAP. The CDR3 totals 16 residues. The CDR3 coding sequence is TGTGCTAGTGGTTTGCTGACGGGTTGGTACCAAGAGACCCAGTACTTC. Residues: CASGLLTGWYQETQYF.

This clone showed up just once. J is TRBJ1-5 and V is TRBV2, with D possibly TRBD1 on 6 matching bases. V was shortened by 7 bases and J by 7 bases, with 20 bases between the two germline ends. Per the germline V gene, CDR1 is SNHLY and CDR2 is FYNNEI. This CDR3 is 15 amino acids long. CDR3 sequence (DNA): TGTGCCAGCACCCAACAGGGACCAGCGGGGCAGCCCCAGCATTTT. The encoded protein is CASTQQGPAGQPQHF.

This clone showed up just once. This chain links TRBV20-1 with TRBJ2-5; the D gene is possibly TRBD1 (5 bases). The CDR3 has 14 residues. Trimming removed 3 bases at V and 0 bases at J, with 11 bases between. Germline assignment: CDR1 DFQATT and CDR2 SNEGSKA (reference sequence). The CDR3 here is CSASRGRDQETQYF. CDR3 bases: TGCAGTGCTAGTAGGGGCAGGGACCAAGAGACCCAGTACTTC.

In its sample, this clone was seen once. The V call is TRBV27, the J call TRBJ2-7, with a tentative D call TRBD2 (6 bases). This CDR3 has 14 residues. With 1 base removed from V and 0 bases from J, the gap between germline ends came to 7 bases. Per the germline V gene, CDR1 is MNHEY and CDR2 is SMNVEV (reference sequence). The CDR3, as DNA: TGTGCCAGCAGTTTATATAGCGGCTCCTACGAGCAGTACTTC. Amino acids: CASSLYSGSYEQYF.

This clone was observed a few times. The gene calls are TRBV4-2 and TRBJ2-3, with a possible D match to TRBD2 (5 bases). There are 14 residues in the CDR3. Germline assignment: CDR1 LGHNA and CDR2 YNFKEQ. Trimming took 4 bases from V and 5 from J, leaving 13 bases between them. The CDR3 sequence: CASSPSGKGDTQYF. DNA of the CDR3: TGTGCCAGCAGCCCCTCGGGGAAGGGAGATACGCAGTATTTT.